What follows is one T cell receptor (beta chain) and its context. This specimen comes from a study of blood T cell repertoires in COVID-19. In the study overall: PBMCs, B-cell-depleted T cells, or T cells were the source of the cDNA or gDNA that made up the material.

The CDR3 contains 11 residues. V shed 4 bases and J shed 11 bases, with 10 bases lying between them. CDR1 and CDR2 (germline): SNHLY, FYNNEI. Source study methods: Estimation of nucleated cell counts was performed using reference gene primer amplification. Clones were sequenced by immunoSEQ multiplex PCR, and TCRdb holds only the in-frame ones, with some missing. V and J calls and clone size are those listed in that table; D and trimming were worked out from the DNA. The top ten clones hold around 9.3% of a sample with under 400,000 clones, around 87% of them seen once. Patients of the Seattle cohort, enrolled during active infection, were followed longitudinally.

This chain joins TRBV2 and TRBJ2-3, with D perhaps TRBD1 (6 bases). The sample comprised peripheral blood. The source of this sequence is a woman aged 30 to 39 with COVID-19, enrolled during active disease. Here the CDR3 DNA reads TGTGCCAGCAGTGGACAGGTTGGGCAGTATTTT. Encoded protein: CASSGQVGQYF.